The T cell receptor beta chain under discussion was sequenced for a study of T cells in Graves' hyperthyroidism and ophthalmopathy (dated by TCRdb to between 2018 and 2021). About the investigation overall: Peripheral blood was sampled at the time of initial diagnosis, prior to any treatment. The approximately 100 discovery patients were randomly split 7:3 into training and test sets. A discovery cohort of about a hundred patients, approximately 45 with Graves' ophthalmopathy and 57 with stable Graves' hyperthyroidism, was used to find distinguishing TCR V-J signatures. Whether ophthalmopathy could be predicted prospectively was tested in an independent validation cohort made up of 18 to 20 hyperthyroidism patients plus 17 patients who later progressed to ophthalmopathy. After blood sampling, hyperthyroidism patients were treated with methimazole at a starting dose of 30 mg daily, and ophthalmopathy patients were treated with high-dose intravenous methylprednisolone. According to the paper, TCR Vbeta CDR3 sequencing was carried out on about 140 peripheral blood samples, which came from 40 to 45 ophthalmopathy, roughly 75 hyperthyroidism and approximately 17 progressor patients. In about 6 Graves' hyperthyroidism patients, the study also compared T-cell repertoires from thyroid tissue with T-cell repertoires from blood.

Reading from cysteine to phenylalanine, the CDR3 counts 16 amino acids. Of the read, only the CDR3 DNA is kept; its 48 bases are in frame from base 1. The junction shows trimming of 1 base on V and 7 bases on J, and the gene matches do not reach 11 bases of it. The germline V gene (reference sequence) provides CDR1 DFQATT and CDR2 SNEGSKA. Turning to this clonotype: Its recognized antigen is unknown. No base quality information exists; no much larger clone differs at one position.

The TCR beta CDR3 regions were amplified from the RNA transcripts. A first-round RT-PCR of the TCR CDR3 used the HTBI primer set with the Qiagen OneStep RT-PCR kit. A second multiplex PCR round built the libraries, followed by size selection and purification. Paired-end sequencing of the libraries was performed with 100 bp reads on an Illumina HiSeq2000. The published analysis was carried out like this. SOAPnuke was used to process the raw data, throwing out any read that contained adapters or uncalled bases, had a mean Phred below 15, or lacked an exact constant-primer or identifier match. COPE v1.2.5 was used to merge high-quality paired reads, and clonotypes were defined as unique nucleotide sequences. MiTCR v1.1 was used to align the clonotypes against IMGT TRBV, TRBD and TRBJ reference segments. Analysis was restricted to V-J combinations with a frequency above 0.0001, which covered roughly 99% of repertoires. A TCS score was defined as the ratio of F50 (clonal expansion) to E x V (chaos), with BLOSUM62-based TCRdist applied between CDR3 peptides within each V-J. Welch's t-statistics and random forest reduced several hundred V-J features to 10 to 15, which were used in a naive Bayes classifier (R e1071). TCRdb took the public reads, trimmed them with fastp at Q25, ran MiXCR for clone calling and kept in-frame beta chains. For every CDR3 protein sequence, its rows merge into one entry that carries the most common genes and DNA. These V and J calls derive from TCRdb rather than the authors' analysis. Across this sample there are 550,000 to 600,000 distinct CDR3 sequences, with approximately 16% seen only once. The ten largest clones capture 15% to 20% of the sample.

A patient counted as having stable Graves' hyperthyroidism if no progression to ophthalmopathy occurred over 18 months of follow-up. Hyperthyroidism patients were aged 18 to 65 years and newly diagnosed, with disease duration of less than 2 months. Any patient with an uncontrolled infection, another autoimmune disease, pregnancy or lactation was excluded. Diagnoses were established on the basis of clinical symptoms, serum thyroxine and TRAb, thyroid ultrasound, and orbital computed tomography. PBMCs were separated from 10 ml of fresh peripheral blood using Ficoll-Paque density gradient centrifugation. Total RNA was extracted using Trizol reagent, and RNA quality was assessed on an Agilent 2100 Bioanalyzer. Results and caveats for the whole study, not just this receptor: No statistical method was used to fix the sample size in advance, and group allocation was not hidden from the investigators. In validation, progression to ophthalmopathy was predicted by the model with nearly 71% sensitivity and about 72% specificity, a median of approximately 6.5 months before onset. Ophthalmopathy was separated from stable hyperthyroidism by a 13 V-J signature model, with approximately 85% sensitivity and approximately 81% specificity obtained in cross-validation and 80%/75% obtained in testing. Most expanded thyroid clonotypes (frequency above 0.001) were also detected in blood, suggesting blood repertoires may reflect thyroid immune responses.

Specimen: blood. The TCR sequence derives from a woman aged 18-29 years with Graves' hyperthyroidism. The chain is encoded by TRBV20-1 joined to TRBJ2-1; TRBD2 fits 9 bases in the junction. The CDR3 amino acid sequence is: CSARAEERGAGNEQFF. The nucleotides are TGCAGTGCTAGAGCCGAGGAGCGGGGGGCGGGAAATGAGCAGTTCTTC.